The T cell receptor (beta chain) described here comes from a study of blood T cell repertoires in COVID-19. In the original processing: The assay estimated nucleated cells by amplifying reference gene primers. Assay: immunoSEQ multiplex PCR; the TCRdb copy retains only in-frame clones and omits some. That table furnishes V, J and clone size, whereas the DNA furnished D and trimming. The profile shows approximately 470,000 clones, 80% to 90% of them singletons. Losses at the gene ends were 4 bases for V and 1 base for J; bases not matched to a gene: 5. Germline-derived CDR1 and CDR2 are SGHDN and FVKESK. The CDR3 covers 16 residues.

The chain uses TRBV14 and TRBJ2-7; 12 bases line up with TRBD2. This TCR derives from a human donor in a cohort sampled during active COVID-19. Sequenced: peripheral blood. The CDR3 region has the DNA TGTGCCAGCAGCCGTCCACTAGCGGGAGGTTCCTACGAGCAGTACTTC. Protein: CASSRPLAGGSYEQYF.